This is a list of T cell receptor beta chains from one sample in a study of post-analysis software for immune sequencing data. TCRdb fed the PCR reads into MiXCR, producing one record per CDR3 protein. The sample consists of about 820,000 distinct CDR3 sequences, approximately 57% of them appearing once. Sequenced material: blood. These receptor sequences come from a girl aged 10-17 years with multiple sclerosis. Each CDR3 is given with its conserved first and last residue. D genes are given only for firm matches. Size is stated for part of the rows, as once, few or many counts, or as a class when the clone is expanded.

J	V	size	D	DNA	CDR3
TRBJ2-1	TRBV7-3	once	NA	TGTGCCAGCAGCTCCGGGACACAGAACAATGAGCAGTTCTTC	CASSSGTQNNEQFF
TRBJ1-2	TRBV29-1	NA	TRBD1	TGCAGCGTTGGGGGGACAGGGAATAACTATGGCTACACCTTC	CSVGGTGNNYGYTF
TRBJ2-1	TRBV11-3	NA	NA	TGTGCCAGCAGCTCCGGAGGGTGGGGGTACAATGAGCAGTTCTTC	CASSSGGWGYNEQFF
TRBJ2-5	TRBV7-2	few	TRBD2	TGTGCCAGCAGCTTAGCCCCGACGGGGGGAGAGACCCAGTACTTC	CASSLAPTGGETQYF
TRBJ2-7	TRBV15	few	NA	TGTGCCATACAACAGGGAAGGGACGAGCAGTACTTC	CAIQQGRDEQYF
TRBJ2-5	TRBV7-6	NA	NA	TGTGCCAGCAGCACTCGGACCAAAGAGACCCAGTACTTC	CASSTRTKETQYF
TRBJ2-6	TRBV2	few	TRBD1	TGTGCCAGCATCAACTGGGGGTCCGGGACAGAATCCTCTGGGGCCAACGTCCTGACTTTC	CASINWGSGTESSGANVLTF
TRBJ2-1	TRBV20-1	NA	NA	TGCAGTGCTAGTTCGTCGGGACGGAGCAATGAGCAGTTCTTC	CSASSSGRSNEQFF
TRBJ2-1	TRBV10-1	NA	NA	TGCGCCAGCAGTGAGTCGGGGGGAGACAGTTCCAATGAGCAGTTCTTC	CASSESGGDSSNEQFF
TRBJ2-7	TRBV2	many	NA	TGTGCCAGCAGTGACTACTACGAGCAGTACTTC	CASSDYYEQYF
TRBJ2-1	TRBV12-3/TRBV12-4	NA	NA	TGTGCCAGCAGTTTAGGTGGACCGACAGCAGCAAGTGAGCAGTTCTTC	CASSLGGPTAASEQFF
TRBJ2-2	TRBV28	NA	TRBD1	TGTGCCAGCAGTTTGGGGACAGGGGGGGCAACCACCGGGGAGCTGTTTTTT	CASSLGTGGATTGELFF
TRBJ1-2	TRBV7-2	NA	NA	TGTGCCAGCAGCTTAGGCCGCAAAGAGACTTCTAACTATGGCTACACCTTC	CASSLGRKETSNYGYTF
TRBJ1-2	TRBV5-1	NA	TRBD1	TGCGCCAGCAGCACAGGGGCTCTGGGGTATGGCTACACCTTC	CASSTGALGYGYTF
TRBJ2-7	TRBV20-1	few	NA	TGCAGTGCTACCGGGGTCGACGAGCAGTACTTC	CSATGVDEQYF
TRBJ2-1	TRBV3-1	NA	TRBD2	TGTGCCAGCAGCCAAGATGCTAGCGGGGGCTCGCAGTTCTTC	CASSQDASGGSQFF
TRBJ2-1	TRBV5-1	few	TRBD2	TGCGCCAGCACAACCACCGATCTAGCGGGACGGCTCTACAATGAGCAGTTCTTC	CASTTTDLAGRLYNEQFF
TRBJ2-5	TRBV6-5	NA	TRBD2	TGTGCCAGCAGTTACGGTGGGGGGGGTTTTGAGCAGTACTTC	CASSYGGGGFEQYF
TRBJ1-2	TRBV12-3/TRBV12-4	NA	TRBD1	TGTGCCAGCAGTTATACCGCAACAGGGGATAACTATGGCTACACCTTC	CASSYTATGDNYGYTF
TRBJ1-2	TRBV4-2	few	TRBD1	TGTGCCAGCAGCCAAAATCCACAGGGGGTCCGAACTCGTTACACCTTC	CASSQNPQGVRTRYTF
TRBJ1-2	TRBV7-2	few	NA	TGTGCCAGCAGCTCCGAAAGATATGGCTACACCTTC	CASSSERYGYTF
TRBJ2-1	TRBV20-1	NA	NA	TGCAGTGCTAGACTACAGCGTCTCAATGAGCAGTTCTTC	CSARLQRLNEQFF
TRBJ1-5	TRBV29-1	NA	NA	TGCAGCGTTGCCAGGGACGAGGGTCAGCCCCAGCATTTT	CSVARDEGQPQHF
TRBJ1-1	TRBV2	NA	NA	TGTGCCAGCAGTGACCCCCTGAACACTGAAGCTTTCTTT	CASSDPLNTEAFF